The rows below give T cell receptor beta chains drawn from one sample of a study of CXCR3-negative and CXCR3-positive naive CD8 T cells. Following a re-call of the 5' RACE reads, TCRdb has one entry per CDR3 protein and lacks DNA. The clone table shows about 56,000 distinct CDR3 sequences, with the ten largest holding roughly 0.8%. The sequenced sample was naive CXCR3+ CD8+ T cells from blood. These receptors were obtained from a human donor in good health. Some clones in this sample may be carry-over from other donors' samples. The CDR3 runs from the conserved cysteine through the conserved F or W.

J gene | V gene | CDR3 protein
TRBJ2-7 | TRBV27 | CASSLSGGGPYEQYF
TRBJ2-1 | TRBV29-1 | CSVEQQYSYNEQFF
TRBJ2-3 | TRBV3-1 | CASSQEPGSSTDTQYF
TRBJ2-2 | TRBV28 | CASRIGVNTGELFF
TRBJ2-1 | TRBV29-1 | CSVSGLAGGFLSYNEQFF
TRBJ1-5 | TRBV27 | CASSLRGNQPQHF
TRBJ2-7 | TRBV7-3 | CASSLMSSDEQYF
TRBJ2-5 | TRBV13 | CASSARPSGKETQYF
TRBJ1-2 | TRBV10-3 | CAISGTGNYGYTF
TRBJ2-5 | TRBV14 | CASSHLAGVMYQETQYF
TRBJ2-2 | TRBV29-1 | CSVDFGTAYTGELFF
TRBJ1-1 | TRBV10-1 | CASSEFYGSKAFF
TRBJ1-2 | TRBV12-3/TRBV12-4 | CASRQDSYGYTF
TRBJ1-5 | TRBV27 | CASSLSVAGVQPQHF
TRBJ2-5 | TRBV7-9 | CASSATGPRETQYF
TRBJ2-7 | TRBV12-3/TRBV12-4 | CASSSAGTGAYEQYF
TRBJ2-1 | TRBV7-8 | CASSLAVYVQFF
TRBJ1-1 | TRBV7-3 | CASSFMGNTEAFF
TRBJ2-1 | TRBV12-3/TRBV12-4 | CASSLSEGVVEQFF
TRBJ2-7 | TRBV29-1 | CSGTYREAPYEQYF
TRBJ1-2 | TRBV13 | CASSFFDRDGYTF
TRBJ2-5 | TRBV28 | CASTLAAGGLQETQYF
TRBJ1-2 | TRBV7-2 | CASSLAVWADYGYTF
TRBJ2-2 | TRBV29-1 | CSVQGARNTGELFF
TRBJ2-7 | TRBV6-5 | CASSYSVAGGLSYEQYF
TRBJ1-6 | TRBV28 | CASNIDKVNSPLHF
TRBJ2-1 | TRBV6-1 | CASRPSSGSYNEQFF
TRBJ2-7 | TRBV5-1 | CASSLGRASGGGYEQYF
TRBJ1-2 | TRBV29-1 | CSVVQGGIYGYTF
TRBJ1-1 | TRBV19 | CASSLENRDRNTEAFF
TRBJ2-7 | TRBV7-3 | CASSFGQAYEQYF
TRBJ1-3 | TRBV9 | CASSATGTGFGNTIYF
TRBJ2-2 | TRBV19 | CASSIYGYDTGELFF
TRBJ2-7 | TRBV11-2 | CASRRLAGTSYEQYF
TRBJ1-2 | TRBV4-3 | CASSQSTGVYGYTF
TRBJ2-1 | TRBV6-6 | CASSATTPYTYNEQFF
TRBJ1-3 | TRBV7-6 | CASSQGPGYSGNTIYF
TRBJ1-1 | TRBV6-2/TRBV6-3 | CASSYSITGSLNTEAFF
TRBJ1-2 | TRBV14 | CASSQSPGQGILGHGYTF
TRBJ1-4 | TRBV7-8 | CASSLTLSWGTDEKLFF
TRBJ2-7 | TRBV5-1 | CASSNRDRTYEQYF
TRBJ2-2 | TRBV20-1 | CSANPTGYGELFF
TRBJ1-4 | TRBV2 | CAIRSQGASEKLFF
TRBJ2-7 | TRBV7-9 | CASSSGQGIRYEQYF
TRBJ2-2 | TRBV6-2/TRBV6-3 | CASSYPVGLAASNTGELFF
TRBJ2-5 | TRBV4-1 | CASSPQGRGQETQYF
TRBJ1-1 | TRBV25-1 | CASSEWGTGQNTEAFF
TRBJ2-1 | TRBV2 | CASRTGARDYNEQFF
TRBJ2-7 | TRBV20-1 | CSASPLQGGSYEQYF
TRBJ2-7 | TRBV28 | CASSFPARPYEQYF
TRBJ2-5 | TRBV7-9 | CASSLVVDRVGETQYF
TRBJ2-1 | TRBV7-8 | CASSPGGEIYNEQFF
TRBJ1-5 | TRBV10-1 | CASSESEGGSQPQHF
TRBJ2-3 | TRBV6-4 | CASSDSSGGTDTQYF
TRBJ1-1 | TRBV12-3/TRBV12-4 | CASSSWTSGNTEAFF
TRBJ2-7 | TRBV14 | CASSQDLGLSYEQYF
TRBJ2-3 | TRBV7-9 | CASSFGDTQYF
TRBJ2-1 | TRBV20-1 | CSASRPSGPHEQFF
TRBJ2-1 | TRBV14 | CASSPDYNEQFF